This T cell receptor beta chain was found in a study of blood T cell repertoires in COVID-19. Study-level background: Donors in the United States, Italy and Spain gave samples during acute or convalescent COVID-19. Nucleic acid was either cDNA or gDNA, and it came from T cells, B-cell-depleted T cells, or PBMCs.

Original handling: The authors estimated nucleated cell counts from reference gene primer amplification. TCRdb's table, derived via immunoSEQ multiplex PCR, lists solely in-frame clones and lacks some. V and J calls and clone size are as listed in that table; D and trimming were resolved from the DNA. Of about 170,000 clones in the sample, about 90% were seen once. The V end lost 4 bases, the J end lost 3 bases, and 13 bases lay between the germline ends. Germline V CDR1 and CDR2: LNHDA, SQIVND (reference sequence). The CDR3 is made up of 15 amino acids. The TCR comes from a man under 40 with COVID-19, enrolled during active disease. The chain joins TRBV19 to TRBJ1-5; the D gene is possibly TRBD1 (6 bases). The specimen was peripheral blood. The chain's CDR3 is CASSTGGGVNQPQHF. For the CDR3, the DNA is TGTGCCAGTAGTACGGGAGGGGGGGTCAATCAGCCCCAGCATTTT. Looking up the rest from reference TRBV19 and TRBJ1-5 gives the full variable domain: DGGITQSPKYLFRKEGQNVTLSCEQNLNHDAMYWYRQDPGQGLRLIYYSQIVNDFQKGDIAEGYSVSREKKESFPLTVTSAQKNPTAFYLCASSTGGGVNQPQHFGDGTRLSIL.